Below are 22 T cell receptor beta chains sequenced from a single sample in a study of human T cells and chemical hapten exposure. Unfractionated whole blood served as the source for total RNA extraction. TCRdb ran MiXCR on the 5' RACE reads and lists one entry per CDR3 protein. The sample contains 110,000 to 150,000 distinct CDR3 sequences, around 4% of which appear only once. The receptors shown here come from a female donor in good health.

Many counts were recorded for this clonotype. The chain combines TRBV20-1 with TRBJ2-6; D is possibly TRBD2 (5 bases). The length of the CDR3 is 13 residues. The germline V gene encodes CDR1 DFQATT and CDR2 SNEGSKA (reference sequence). In DNA, the CDR3 is TGCAAACCCGGGGTGTCTGGGGCCAACGTCCTGACTTTC. As protein: CKPGVSGANVLTF.

V gene TRBV12-3 or TRBV12-4 combines with J gene TRBJ2-1; tentative D call: TRBD1 (5 bases). This CDR3 has 14 residues. Trimming removed 3 bases at V and 5 bases at J, with 11 bases between. The CDR3 loop reads CASSLPGSNNEQFF. CDR3 DNA sequence: TGTGCCAGCAGTTTGCCAGGGTCGAACAATGAGCAGTTCTTC.

This clonotype was seen repeatedly, ten times or more. The rearrangement joins TRBV7-6 to TRBJ1-2; 8 bases line up with TRBD1. Germline trimming cut 5 bases from V and 2 bases from J; bases unmatched to any gene: 4. The length of the CDR3 is 14 residues. The germline V gene has CDR1 SGHVS and CDR2 FNYEAQ. The CDR3 here is CASSERQGNYGYTF. CDR3 nucleotides: TGTGCCAGCAGCGAGAGACAGGGGAACTATGGCTACACCTTC.

This clonotype showed up many times. The chain combines TRBV7-2 with TRBJ2-6; no definite D call. In germline, CDR1 is SGHTA, CDR2 FQGNSA. V dropped 6 bases and J dropped 1 base, with 10 bases sitting between them. The CDR3 is 15 amino acids. The CDR3 DNA is TGTGCCAGCAGTTCTCAGGTTTCTGGGGCCAACGTCCTGACTTTC. Residues: CASSSQVSGANVLTF.

This clonotype showed up many times. The chain joins TRBV6-6 to TRBJ1-5; TRBD1 aligns across 7 bases. This CDR3 comprises 17 residues. With V trimmed by 10 bases and J by 0 bases, 15 bases remained unmatched. Germline V gene sequence: CDR1 MNHNY, CDR2 SVGAGI (reference sequence). CDR3 sequence: CATATGIFSTSNQPQHF. CDR3 nucleotide sequence: TGTGCCACTGCGACAGGGATCTTTTCAACTAGCAATCAGCCCCAGCATTTT.

This chain joins TRBV27 and TRBJ1-2, with a tentative D call TRBD1 (6 bases). The CDR3 consists of 14 residues. Germline CDR1 MNHEY, CDR2 SMNVEV (reference sequence). V gave up 2 bases and J gave up 8 bases, with 15 bases separating them. The CDR3 protein is CASSLRSGAEGYTF. The CDR3 coding sequence is TGTGCCAGCAGTTTAAGGTCAGGGGCTGAGGGCTACACCTTC.

This clonotype was detected only a few times. The chain couples TRBV6-6 to TRBJ2-3, with 8 bases lining up with TRBD2. Germline lookup yields CDR1 MNHNY and CDR2 SVGAGI (reference sequence). V was pared by 5 bases and J by 6 bases, with 19 bases of the junction left unmatched. CDR3 length equals 18 residues. The DNA for the CDR3 is TGTGCCAGCAGTCACCTTTGGGCAGCGGGGGATGGGGGGGATACGCAGTATTTT. It yields the protein CASSHLWAAGDGGDTQYF.

This clonotype has a count of ten or more. The chain couples TRBV7-3 to TRBJ1-1, with D perhaps TRBD1 (5 bases). V was trimmed by 5 bases and J by 1 base, leaving 17 bases between them. The CDR3 has 16 amino acids. Germline CDR1 reads SGHTA; CDR2 reads FQGTGA. The CDR3 DNA reads TGTGCCAGCAGCCACGGGGGTGGGGGAAGGAACACTGAAGCTTTCTTT. It codes for CASSHGGGGRNTEAFF.

This clonotype has a count of ten or more. This chain joins TRBV4-3 and TRBJ1-5; D unresolved. V was trimmed by 0 bases and J by 5 bases, leaving 17 bases between them. The length of the CDR3 is 17 residues. Germline V gene data show CDR1 as LGHNA and CDR2 as YSLEER. The CDR3 sequence: CASSQDSVQGRDQPQHF. CDR3 DNA: TGCGCCAGCAGCCAAGATTCAGTTCAAGGTCGGGATCAGCCCCAGCATTTT.

The gene calls are TRBV13 and TRBJ1-1; TRBD1 aligns across 8 bases. This CDR3 contains 13 residues. Germline-derived CDR1 and CDR2 are PRHDT and FYEKMQ (reference sequence). The trim removed 5 bases at V and 5 bases at J, leaving 4 bases unmatched. CDR3 nucleotide sequence: TGTGCCAGCAGCCGAAGACAGGGGACTGAAGCTTTCTTT. As protein: CASSRRQGTEAFF.

This clonotype occurred many times. The gene calls are TRBV4-2 and TRBJ2-1, with D possibly TRBD1 on 7 matching bases. Germline V gene lookup returns CDR1 LGHNA and CDR2 YNFKEQ. Trimming took off 1 base at V and 8 bases at J, with 21 bases between the two ends. This CDR3 has 17 amino acids. The CDR3 DNA is TGTGCCAGCAGCCAAGTTTGGGGGGATACAGGGGTGGATGAGCAGTTCTTC. Translation gives CASSQVWGDTGVDEQFF.

This clonotype was seen repeatedly, ten times or more. This chain joins TRBV7-9 and TRBJ1-1, with TRBD1 as a possible D gene (5 bases). The CDR3 spans 14 residues. The germline V gene has CDR1 SEHNR and CDR2 FQNEAQ (reference sequence). V lost 3 bases, J lost 5 bases, and 13 bases lay in between. The CDR3 sequence is CASSLGRAGTEAFF. DNA for the CDR3: TGTGCCAGCAGCTTGGGCAGGGCGGGGACTGAAGCTTTCTTT.

This clonotype was seen only a few times. The V and J genes are TRBV7-3 and TRBJ2-3, with D possibly matching TRBD2 (5 bases). V was cut by 5 bases and J by 0 bases, with 12 bases left in between. Germline CDR1 SGHTA, CDR2 FQGTGA. The CDR3 length is 15 residues. The CDR3 loop reads CASSPGLISTDTQYF. Here the CDR3 DNA reads TGTGCCAGCAGCCCCGGACTGATAAGCACAGATACGCAGTATTTT.

Many counts were recorded for this clonotype. The chain couples TRBV5-1 to TRBJ1-3; D is uncertain. CDR3 size: 16 residues. Germline CDR1 and CDR2: SGHRS and YFSETQ. V was cut by 0 bases and J by 0 bases, with 10 bases left in between. The CDR3 loop reads CASSLARPASGNTIYF. The CDR3 DNA is TGCGCCAGCAGCTTGGCCCGCCCGGCCTCTGGAAACACCATATATTTT.

This clonotype was detected ten times or more. The rearrangement uses TRBV4-1 and TRBJ2-6; 7 nucleotides align to TRBD2. CDR1 is MGHRA and CDR2 is YSYEKL in the germline V gene. The CDR3 extends over 16 amino acids. V trimming: 1 base; J trimming: 2 bases; junction bases outside the gene matches: 2. The CDR3 sequence: CASSQVAGAGANVLTF. CDR3 in DNA: TGCGCCAGCAGCCAAGTTGCGGGGGCTGGGGCCAACGTCCTGACTTTC.

This clonotype was seen repeatedly, ten times or more. The chain carries TRBV12-3 or TRBV12-4 and TRBJ2-7, with 8 bases that match TRBD2. The CDR3 has 16 residues. Trimming took 5 bases from V and 3 from J; bases not matched to a gene: 12. CDR3 sequence: CASSVPGLGKSYEQYF. CDR3 in DNA: TGTGCCAGCAGTGTCCCGGGACTAGGTAAAAGCTACGAGCAGTACTTC.

This clonotype was seen at least ten times. This rearrangement joins TRBV25-1 to TRBJ1-3; D is uncertain. Trimming stripped 5 bases from V and 0 bases from J, with 35 bases between. Germline assignment: CDR1 MGHDK and CDR2 SYGVNS. CDR3 length equals 23 residues. The CDR3 DNA reads TGTGCCAGCAGTTTCCGAATCATATCGAATTCGTTTGTGAGGTCTATCTCTGGAAACACCATATATTTT. Protein: CASSFRIISNSFVRSISGNTIYF. The entire variable domain, with the rest obtained from reference TRBV25-1 and TRBJ1-3, is as follows: EADIYQTPRYLVIGTGKKITLECSQTMGHDKMYWYQQDPGMELHLIHYSYGVNSTEKGDLSSESTVSRIRTEHFPLTLESARPSHTSQYLCASSFRIISNSFVRSISGNTIYFGEGSWLTVV.

The chain carries TRBV28 and TRBJ1-1; D gene ambiguous. The CDR3 spans 14 residues. V dropped 3 bases and J dropped 2 bases, with 10 bases sitting between them. Germline-derived CDR1 and CDR2 are MDHEN and SYDVKM. The CDR3 region is CASSLLTPNTEAFF. The DNA of the CDR3 is TGTGCCAGCAGTTTGTTAACACCAAACACTGAAGCTTTCTTT.

Details on this clonotype: A read error is possible here, since a much larger clone lies one base away. This chain joins TRBV2 and TRBJ2-1; D is uncertain. With 6 bases removed from V and 9 bases from J, the gap between germline ends came to 15 bases. Germline values: CDR1 SNHLY, CDR2 FYNNEI. This CDR3 is built from 13 residues. The CDR3 nucleotides are TGTGCCAGCAGAAAGCCCCTTACTATTGAGCAGTTCTTC. Protein: CASRKPLTIEQFF. The full variable domain, completed using reference TRBV2 and TRBJ2-1, is EPEVTQTPSHQVTQMGQEVILRCVPISNHLYFYWYRQILGQKVEFLVSFYNNEISEKSEIFDDQFSVERPDGSNFTLKIRSTKLEDSAMYFCASRKPLTIEQFFGPGTRLTVL.

This clonotype showed up many times. The J gene is TRBJ1-1, the V gene TRBV12-3 or TRBV12-4; TRBD1 matches 11 bases. The CDR3 has 16 amino acids. With 3 bases clipped from V and 1 base from J, the junction kept 4 bases outside the gene matches. The CDR3 DNA reads as TGTGCCAGCAGTTTGGACAGGGGGCTTTGGAACACTGAAGCTTTCTTT. This sequence encodes CASSLDRGLWNTEAFF.

This clonotype was observed at least ten times. V and J are TRBV21-1 and TRBJ1-3; TRBD1, as called in the table, went unchecked against the DNA. TRBV21-1 is a recognized pseudogene. The length of the CDR3 is 20 residues. The CDR3 sequence is CASSKIVDTTTGTSGNTIYF. In DNA, the CDR3 is TGTGCCAGCAGCAAAATCGTCGACACCACGACAGGGACCTCTGGAAACACCATATATTTT.

The V and J genes are TRBV7-2 and TRBJ2-7, with 7 bases identical to TRBD1. The V gene's germline CDR1 is SGHTA and CDR2 FQGNSA. The CDR3 length is 20 residues. V lost 0 bases to trimming and J lost 4 bases; unmatched junction nucleotides: 21. The CDR3 sequence is CASSLASNIDRAITYYEQYF. The CDR3 bases are TGTGCCAGCAGCTTAGCGTCTAACATTGACAGGGCCATTACGTATTACGAGCAGTACTTC.